This T cell receptor (beta chain) was found in a study of cytomegalovirus exposure and HLA in healthy donors. Unrecorded immune exposures were likely, despite nominal health at sampling. Deletions cut 0 bases from V and 6 bases from J, with 9 bases between. CDR1 is MNHEY and CDR2 is SVGAGI in the germline V gene. CDR3 size: 14 residues. The study ran its PCR with 60 Vbeta and 13 Jbeta primers. This table comes from immunoSEQ multiplex PCR, and its TCRdb copy is limited to in-frame clones, with some not included. Its table lists around 75,000 clones. The chain recombines TRBV6-5 with TRBJ2-1; D remains unclear. This sequence originates from a woman in her fifties or sixties in good health and CMV-seronegative. Sequencing used PBMCs. The CDR3 DNA reads TGTGCCAGCAGTTACTCGCTTCAGTTCAATGAGCAGTTCTTC. Its protein is CASSYSLQFNEQFF.